Listed below are T cell receptor beta chains from one sample, sequenced in a study of blood T cell repertoires in COVID-19. Assay used: immunoSEQ multiplex PCR; TCRdb lists only in-frame clones, some missing. The sample records almost 350,000 clones, roughly 90% being singletons. The specimen was peripheral blood. The source of these receptors is a woman in her sixties with COVID-19, enrolled during active disease. Each CDR3 is given with its conserved first and last residue. The order of the fields is CDR3 DNA, CDR3 protein, clone size, V gene, D gene, J gene. A D gene is named only where the DNA matches it firmly. Expanded clones are given a class, and other clones once, few, many or no size at all.

DNA: TGTGCCAGTAAGAAGGAGCGGGGGCCCCAAGAGACCCAGTACTTC; CDR3: CASKKERGPQETQYF; size: NA; V: TRBV19; D: TRBD2; J: TRBJ2-5
DNA: TGTGCCAGCAGCCAAGGGACTCGAATATCCCAAGAGACCCAGTACTTC; CDR3: CASSQGTRISQETQYF; size: NA; V: TRBV3-1/TRBV3-2; D: NA; J: TRBJ2-5
DNA: TGTGCCAGTCAGGGTCGTCGTGCCACCGGGGAGCTGTTTTTT; CDR3: CASQGRRATGELFF; size: once; V: TRBV28; D: NA; J: TRBJ2-2
DNA: TGTGCCAGCTCACCACCCGGGACTAGCATTCTCACAGATACGCAGTATTTT; CDR3: CASSPPGTSILTDTQYF; size: NA; V: TRBV18; D: TRBD2; J: TRBJ2-3
DNA: TGCGCCACGGGGACAGGGCCTGGAAACACCATATATTTT; CDR3: CATGTGPGNTIYF; size: NA; V: TRBV5-1; D: TRBD1; J: TRBJ1-3
DNA: TGTGCCATCAGTGCCGGGACAGCTAACTATGGCTACACCTTC; CDR3: CAISAGTANYGYTF; size: few; V: TRBV10-3; D: TRBD1; J: TRBJ1-2
DNA: TGTGCCAGCAGCCCAAGGGACTCCGGAGAGACCCAGTACTTC; CDR3: CASSPRDSGETQYF; size: NA; V: TRBV7-3; D: NA; J: TRBJ2-5
DNA: TGTGCCAGTAGTCTCATACCGACAGGGGGCTCTGAAGCTTTCTTT; CDR3: CASSLIPTGGSEAFF; size: NA; V: TRBV19; D: TRBD1; J: TRBJ1-1
DNA: TGTGCCAGCAGCCCCTCAACAGGGAGCAATCAGCCCCAGCATTTT; CDR3: CASSPSTGSNQPQHF; size: NA; V: TRBV7-2; D: NA; J: TRBJ1-5
DNA: TGTGCCAGCAGGAACAGGGATAGAGTATCTGGGGCCAACGTCCTGACTTTC; CDR3: CASRNRDRVSGANVLTF; size: NA; V: TRBV28; D: NA; J: TRBJ2-6
DNA: TGTGCCAGCTATCCGGGGACACATTCCTACGAGCAGTACTTC; CDR3: CASYPGTHSYEQYF; size: NA; V: TRBV6-5; D: NA; J: TRBJ2-7
DNA: TGTGCCAGCAGCGAGACAGGTTTTTTGCAGGGCTACACCTTC; CDR3: CASSETGFLQGYTF; size: NA; V: TRBV5-6; D: NA; J: TRBJ1-2
DNA: TGTGCCAGCAGCTCCTTCGACAGGGTTGGGGGTGAAAAACTGTTTTTT; CDR3: CASSSFDRVGGEKLFF; size: NA; V: TRBV5-6; D: TRBD1; J: TRBJ1-4
DNA: TGTGCCAGCAGCTCCCCCCCTCGCGGGGCCAGGGATGAGCAGTTCTTC; CDR3: CASSSPPRGARDEQFF; size: NA; V: TRBV5-4; D: NA; J: TRBJ2-1